Below, 17 T cell receptor beta chains from the same sample are listed, as sequenced in a study of blood T cell repertoires in COVID-19. Clones were sequenced by immunoSEQ multiplex PCR, and TCRdb holds only the in-frame ones, with some missing. This sample has 250,000 to 350,000 clones; about 85% occur once, and the top ten carry 5.5% to 7%. Sequenced sample: PBMCs or T cells enriched from blood (not recorded which). The receptors were sampled from a woman between 25 and 40 years old who had recovered from COVID-19.

The chain carries TRBV9 and TRBJ2-3, with 7 bases that match TRBD1. The CDR3 spans 18 residues. CDR1 and CDR2 from the germline V gene are SGDLS and YYNGEE. J was trimmed by 0 bases and V by 2 bases; bases with no gene match: 12. The CDR3 region is CASSVRTGGLVSTDTQYF. The CDR3 DNA reads TGTGCCAGCAGCGTGAGGACAGGTGGCTTGGTTAGCACAGATACGCAGTATTTT.

As regards this clone: This same CDR3 is encoded by further DNA sequences in the sample. The chain recombines TRBV5-1 with TRBJ2-3; D not certain. Germline V gene sequence: CDR1 SGHRS, CDR2 YFSETQ. V lost 0 bases to trimming and J lost 5 bases, with 7 bases between them. CDR3 length equals 13 residues. CDR3 in DNA: TGCGCCAGCAGCTTGGCCGGTGGAGATACGCAGTATTTT. It codes for CASSLAGGDTQYF.

The chain links TRBV5-1 to TRBJ2-3; 7 positions agree with TRBD2. J gave up 3 bases and V 2 bases, and 3 bases lay outside the gene matches. CDR3 length: 14 amino acids. The germline V gene encodes CDR1 SGHRS and CDR2 YFSETQ. The CDR3 spells CASSFRLATDTQYF. In DNA, the CDR3 is TGCGCCAGCAGCTTCCGACTAGCTACAGATACGCAGTATTTT.

This clone was seen only a few times. This sequence joins TRBV2 and TRBJ1-1; a weak D match, TRBD1 (5 bases). Germline-derived CDR1 and CDR2 are SNHLY and FYNNEI. V lost 5 bases and J 4 bases, leaving 11 bases between the germline ends. The CDR3 totals 13 residues. CDR3 coding DNA: TGTGCCAGCAGTCCATCTAGGGGCACTGAAGCTTTCTTT. It is translated as CASSPSRGTEAFF.

The V call is TRBV12-3 or TRBV12-4, the J call TRBJ1-2, with D uncertain. Trimming cost V 2 bases and J 8 bases, with 12 bases left between them. The CDR3 sequence is 13 residues long. The CDR3 here is CASSLREGRGYTF. The CDR3 DNA reads TGTGCCAGCAGTTTAAGGGAGGGTCGCGGCTACACCTTC.

This clone was observed a few times. This rearrangement joins TRBV30 to TRBJ1-3; D unclear. Germline V lookup: CDR1 GTSNPN, CDR2 SVGIG (reference sequence). The CDR3 length is 12 residues. Trimming left V 4 bases short and J 4 bases short, with 8 bases between. The DNA for the CDR3 is TGTGCCTGGACCCCTCTCGGAAACACCATATATTTT. It is translated as CAWTPLGNTIYF.

In nucleotides, the CDR3 is TGTGCCAGCAGCAAACAGGGTCTGGATGGCTACACCTTC. It specifies CASSKQGLDGYTF. This chain joins TRBV7-2 and TRBJ1-2, with TRBD1 as a possible D gene (6 bases). The CDR3 contains 13 residues. Looked up from germline, CDR1 is SGHTA and CDR2 is FQGNSA. Trimming left V 5 bases short and J 6 bases short, with 13 bases between.

The chain uses TRBV19 and TRBJ1-5; D is perhaps TRBD1 (5 bases). V was trimmed by 11 bases and J by 0 bases, leaving 14 bases between them. Germline V CDR1 and CDR2: LNHDA, SQIVND (reference sequence). This CDR3 comprises 14 residues. As DNA, the CDR3 is TGTGCCTCCTCGGCGGACACTAGCAATCAGCCCCAGCATTTT. Translating gives CASSADTSNQPQHF.

The V gene is TRBV6-5, the J gene TRBJ2-2, with 8 bases aligning to TRBD1. The germline gives CDR1 MNHEY, CDR2 SVGAGI. The CDR3 totals 15 residues. After removal of 7 bases from V and 6 bases from J, the junction contained 10 bases not matched to a gene. Written as DNA, the CDR3 is TGTGCCAGCACCCGACAGGGGATAGTCGCCGGGGAGCTGTTTTTT. This sequence encodes CASTRQGIVAGELFF.

The rearrangement links TRBV4-2 to TRBJ2-5; 7 nucleotides line up with TRBD1. Looked up from germline, CDR1 is LGHNA and CDR2 is YNFKEQ. The CDR3 is 12 amino acids. J lost 10 bases, V lost 4 bases, and 6 bases had no gene match. As DNA, the CDR3 is TGTGCCAGCAGCCTCAACAGGGGCATCCAGTACTTC. Translated: CASSLNRGIQYF.

The genes are TRBV7-3 and TRBJ2-5; D is perhaps TRBD1 (6 bases). This CDR3 spans 13 amino acids. CDR1 SGHTA and CDR2 FQGTGA come from the germline V gene. The V end lost 5 bases, the J end lost 5 bases, and 12 bases lay between the germline ends. The CDR3: CASSPGAQETQYF. The DNA for the CDR3 is TGTGCCAGCAGCCCAGGGGCACAGGAGACCCAGTACTTC.

This clone was seen only a few times. An end of the junction does not agree with germline; a read error may underlie this. The V call is TRBV6-5, the J call TRBJ1-1, with D possibly TRBD1 on 6 matching bases. The CDR3 has 12 residues. Germline V gene sequence: CDR1 MNHEY, CDR2 SVGAGI. As DNA, the CDR3 is TGTGCCAGCAGTCTCCGGGACACCGAAGCTTTCTTT. Translated: CASSLRDTEAFF.

The chain employs TRBV11-2 and TRBJ1-2; 7 nucleotides agree with TRBD1. In germline, CDR1 is SGHAT, CDR2 FQNNGV. Losses at the gene ends were 5 bases for V and 5 bases for J; bases not matched to a gene: 8. CDR3 size: 14 residues. For the CDR3, the DNA is TGTGCCAGCAGCCTTCGACAGGGAAGGTATGGCTACACCTTC. It is translated as CASSLRQGRYGYTF.

This chain links TRBV9 with TRBJ1-3; D not certain. The CDR3 length is 16 residues. The V end was cut by 0 bases, the J end by 0 bases, with 10 bases between. Per the germline V gene, CDR1 is SGDLS and CDR2 is YYNGEE. CDR3 sequence (DNA): TGTGCCAGCAGCGTAGACCGGGTGCTCTCTGGAAACACCATATATTTT. Amino acid sequence: CASSVDRVLSGNTIYF.

This clone was seen just once. V usage is TRBV7-2 and J usage is TRBJ2-3; 7 bases map to TRBD2. Germline CDR1 is SGHTA and CDR2 is FQGNSA. V trimming: 1 base; J trimming: 4 bases; junction bases outside the gene matches: 5. The CDR3 has 15 amino acids. The CDR3 DNA is TGTGCCAGCAGCTTAGAGGTAGCGGGCGCAGATACGCAGTATTTT. Protein sequence: CASSLEVAGADTQYF. The full variable domain, in which reference TRBV7-2 and TRBJ2-3 provide the parts outside the CDR3, is GAGVSQSPSNKVTEKGKDVELRCDPISGHTALYWYRQSLGQGLEFLIYFQGNSAPDKSGLPSDRFSAERTGGSVSTLTIQRTQQEDSAVYLCASSLEVAGADTQYFGPGTRLTVL.

V gene TRBV18 combines with J gene TRBJ1-1, with a possible D match to TRBD1 (5 bases). In germline, CDR1 is KGHSH, CDR2 LQKENI. V shed 6 bases and J shed 3 bases, with 8 bases lying between them. This CDR3 contains 12 residues. The CDR3 bases are TGTGCCAGCTCCGCAGGGTACACTGAAGCTTTCTTT. It encodes CASSAGYTEAFF.

The gene calls are TRBV6-5 and TRBJ1-1; 8 nucleotides agree with TRBD1. With V trimmed by 11 bases and J by 14 bases, 16 bases remained unmatched. The CDR3 is 12 residues long. Germline V gene sequence: CDR1 MNHEY, CDR2 SVGAGI. DNA of the CDR3: TGTGCCGTCACGTACAGGGGGTTAAGAGCGTTCTTT. It yields the protein CAVTYRGLRAFF.